Listed here are 25 T cell receptor beta chains from one sample, sequenced in a study of post-analysis software for immune sequencing data (dated by TCRdb to between 2014 and 2017). The study at large found these results: Significantly higher frequencies in patients than in controls were found for five TRBV segments, including TRBV5-6, TRBV5-1 and TRBV20-1.

No antigen is known for these receptors. Library preparation employed PCR. Data came from an Illumina HiSeq 2500. To reduce PCR and sequencing biases, unique molecular identifiers were built into the TCR beta cDNA libraries. Using fastp trimming at Q25 and MiXCR clonotype assembly, TCRdb reanalyzed the public sequencing data and kept in-frame beta chains. Duplicate CDR3 protein sequences are folded into a single record with the most common DNA and genes. The sample table holds about 820,000 distinct CDR3 sequences, of which under 70% were seen once. The ten largest make up about 4.5% of the sample. The sequencing sample was made of blood. These receptors originate from a girl aged 5 to 17 with multiple sclerosis.

The chain uses TRBV27 and TRBJ1-2; 7 positions match TRBD1. CDR1 MNHEY and CDR2 SMNVEV come from the germline V gene (reference sequence). The CDR3 is 15 amino acids. Trimming at V came to 5 bases and at J to 6 bases, leaving 12 bases not matched to a gene. CDR3 in DNA: TGTGCCAGCAGTACCTCGGGACAGCCCGTAAATGGCTACACCTTC. Protein sequence: CASSTSGQPVNGYTF.

The chain carries TRBV11-2 and TRBJ2-1; 7 bases align to TRBD1. Germline assignment: CDR1 SGHAT and CDR2 FQNNGV. This CDR3 region has 18 residues. V gave up 1 base and J gave up 6 bases; unmatched junction bases: 15. Here the CDR3 reads CASSLGRQGLGPVNEQFF. As DNA, the CDR3 is TGTGCCAGCAGCTTAGGCCGACAGGGATTGGGCCCTGTCAATGAGCAGTTCTTC.

This clonotype was recorded a few times. The chain recombines TRBV6-4 with TRBJ2-1; the match to TRBD2 covers 12 bases. Trimming took 3 bases from V and 7 from J; bases not matched to a gene: 4. The CDR3 runs to 15 residues. Germline V gene sequence: CDR1 MRHNA, CDR2 SNTAGT. The CDR3 sequence: CASSETSGRRNEQFF. The CDR3 DNA reads as TGTGCCAGCAGTGAGACTAGCGGGAGAAGGAATGAGCAGTTCTTC.

This chain links TRBV20-1 with TRBJ2-5; D is undetermined. Germline V gene data show CDR1 as DFQATT and CDR2 as SNEGSKA (reference sequence). The V gene lost 5 bases and the J gene lost 5 bases, with 18 bases spanning the gap. The CDR3 runs 14 residues. The CDR3 DNA is TGCAGTGCTCCCCAGGCGTCTAGTGGCGAGACCCAGTACTTC. Residues: CSAPQASSGETQYF.

The chain couples TRBV7-3 to TRBJ2-3; TRBD2 aligns across 8 bases. The CDR3 contains 14 residues. The ends lost 5 bases at V and 4 bases at J; junction bases unmatched: 5. Germline lookup yields CDR1 SGHTA and CDR2 FQGTGA. Written as DNA, the CDR3 is TGTGCCAGCAGCACCCAAGCGGGGGCAGATACGCAGTATTTT. Its translation is CASSTQAGADTQYF.

This clonotype has only one observation. This may stem from a read error, because a much larger clone lies one nucleotide away. The chain carries TRBV29-1 and TRBJ2-7; TRBD1 matches 9 bases. The CDR3 has 14 amino acids. Per germline, CDR1 SQVTM and CDR2 ANQGSEA. The CDR3 region is CNVDGTGSSYEQYF. The CDR3 DNA follows: TGCAACGTTGACGGGACAGGGAGCTCCTACGAGCAGTACTTC.

This clonotype was observed a handful of times. The CDR3 DNA sequence: TGTGCCAGCAGTAAAGCCAGGGGGGAGCAGTACTTC. This translates into CASSKARGEQYF. V usage is TRBV27 and J usage is TRBJ2-7; 7 nucleotides align to TRBD1. The ends lost 5 bases at V and 7 bases at J; junction bases unmatched: 5. The CDR3 length is 12 residues. From germline, CDR1 is MNHEY and CDR2 SMNVEV (reference sequence).

The J gene is TRBJ2-6, the V gene TRBV5-6; 9 positions match TRBD1. J gave up 0 bases and V 4 bases, and 14 bases lay outside the gene matches. Germline CDR1 and CDR2: SGHDT and YYEEEE. The CDR3 contains 20 residues. The CDR3 reads CASSPTGLGQGISGANVLTF. The CDR3 DNA follows: TGTGCCAGCAGCCCAACTGGGTTGGGACAGGGAATCTCTGGGGCCAACGTCCTGACTTTC.

This clonotype was seen more than once but under ten times. This chain uses TRBV20-1 with TRBJ1-2; 9 nucleotides align to TRBD1. V shed 6 bases and J 4 bases; nucleotides not matched to a gene: 12. There are 15 residues in the CDR3. Germline loops: CDR1 DFQATT, CDR2 SNEGSKA (reference sequence). The CDR3 nucleotides read TGCAGTGCCCGGTTAACAGGACAGGGGCCCTATGGCTACACCTTC. Translation gives CSARLTGQGPYGYTF.

The gene calls are TRBV12-3 or TRBV12-4 and TRBJ2-2; D could derive from TRBD1 or TRBD2 (7 bases each). There are 15 residues in the CDR3. V shed 6 bases and J shed 4 bases, with 15 bases lying between them. This chain's CDR3 is CASRGTRGGTGELFF. DNA for the CDR3: TGTGCCAGCAGAGGGACCAGGGGGGGCACCGGGGAGCTGTTTTTT.

The CDR3 reads CASSFVGLAMEDEQFF. The CDR3 DNA reads TGCGCCAGCAGCTTTGTGGGACTAGCAATGGAAGATGAGCAGTTCTTC. The chain links TRBV5-1 to TRBJ2-1, with TRBD2 identical over 9 bases. V trimming: 2 bases; J trimming: 8 bases; junction bases outside the gene matches: 11. CDR3 length: 16 amino acids. Germline CDR1 reads SGHRS; CDR2 reads YFSETQ.

This chain joins TRBV20-1 and TRBJ1-5, with a tentative D call TRBD1 (6 bases). The CDR3 length is 16 residues. The germline V gene has CDR1 DFQATT and CDR2 SNEGSKA (reference sequence). The ends were cut back, 2 bases at V and 3 bases at J, with 17 bases in the middle. The CDR3 loop reads CSARPPGGALNQPQHF. In nucleotides, the CDR3 is TGCAGTGCTAGACCCCCCGGGGGGGCGCTCAATCAGCCCCAGCATTTT.

V usage is TRBV7-2 and J usage is TRBJ2-1; TRBD2 matches at 12 bases. The CDR3 contains 17 residues. The trim removed 2 bases at V and 6 bases at J, leaving 8 bases unmatched. Germline values: CDR1 SGHTA, CDR2 FQGNSA. The CDR3 DNA reads as TGTGCCAGCAGCTTAAGACTAGCGGGGGCCCGAGGCAATGAGCAGTTCTTC. It encodes CASSLRLAGARGNEQFF. Combining the CDR3 with reference TRBV7-2 and TRBJ2-1 gives the whole variable domain GAGVSQSPSNKVTEKGKDVELRCDPISGHTALYWYRQSLGQGLEFLIYFQGNSAPDKSGLPSDRFSAERTGGSVSTLTIQRTQQEDSAVYLCASSLRLAGARGNEQFFGPGTRLTVL.

This sequence joins TRBV29-1 and TRBJ2-5; the D gene is possibly TRBD1 (5 bases). This CDR3 contains 15 residues. V lost 4 bases and J lost 4, with 19 bases in between. The V gene's germline CDR1 is SQVTM and CDR2 ANQGSEA. CDR3 in DNA: TGCAGCGTTGGGGTCTTGACAGCCCCCCGAGAGACCCAGTACTTC. It encodes CSVGVLTAPRETQYF. Full variable domain (remainder filled in from reference TRBV29-1 and TRBJ2-5): SAVISQKPSRDICQRGTSLTIQCQVDSQVTMMFWYRQQPGQSLTLIATANQGSEATYESGFVIDKFPISRPNLTFSTLTVSNMSPEDSSIYLCSVGVLTAPRETQYFGPGTRLLVL.

The chain links TRBV3-1 to TRBJ2-4, with a possible D match to TRBD1 (6 bases). The closer fit of TRBJ2-7 to the DNA end suggests the J call may be wrong. Germline V gene lookup returns CDR1 LGHDT and CDR2 YNNKEL (reference sequence). This CDR3 region has 14 residues. The CDR3 sequence is CASSRRGRGYEQYF. Here the CDR3 DNA reads TGTGCCAGCAGCCGCCGGGGCAGGGGTTACGAGCAGTACTTC.

This chain links TRBV5-1 with TRBJ2-7, with 11 bases identical to TRBD1. Germline trimming cut 4 bases from V and 3 bases from J; bases unmatched to any gene: 3. Germline V gene lookup returns CDR1 SGHRS and CDR2 YFSETQ. The CDR3 is made up of 14 amino acids. CDR3 in amino acids: CASSKDRGLYEQYF. As DNA, the CDR3 is TGCGCCAGCAGCAAGGACAGGGGGCTCTACGAGCAGTACTTC.

The chain uses TRBV25-1 and TRBJ1-2, with TRBD1 matching 9 bases. Germline-derived CDR1 and CDR2 are MGHDK and SYGVNS. The length of the CDR3 is 14 residues. V was clipped by 4 bases and J by 5 bases; unmatched bases: 5. The CDR3 sequence: CASSGDRGWYGYTF. The CDR3 nucleotides are TGTGCCAGCAGTGGCGACAGGGGGTGGTATGGCTACACCTTC.

The V call is TRBV4-1, the J call TRBJ2-1, with D maybe TRBD2 (5 bases). V shed 0 bases and J shed 10 bases, with 16 bases lying between them. The CDR3 contains 15 residues. The germline V gene has CDR1 MGHRA and CDR2 YSYEKL. Written as DNA, the CDR3 is TGCGCCAGCAGCCAAGACCTAGCCGCGGTTGTCGAGCAGTTCTTC. Translated: CASSQDLAAVVEQFF.

The chain carries TRBV20-1 and TRBJ2-4; 7 nucleotides line up with TRBD1. TRBJ2-7 matches the DNA end more closely, so the J call is doubtful. This CDR3 is built from 13 residues. CDR1 and CDR2 (germline): DFQATT, SNEGSKA (reference sequence). The CDR3 DNA follows: TGCAGTGCTAGCTCGGACAGGTACTACGAGCAGTACTTC. This gives the protein CSASSDRYYEQYF.

CDR3 residues: CASSLVPGAGANVLTF. CDR3 coding DNA: TGTGCCAGCAGCTTAGTTCCCGGGGCTGGGGCCAACGTCCTGACTTTC. The genes are TRBV11-2 and TRBJ2-6; maybe TRBD2 (5 bases). The V end lost 1 base, the J end lost 2 bases, and 9 bases lay between the germline ends. This CDR3 is built from 16 residues. CDR1 and CDR2 from the germline V gene are SGHAT and FQNNGV.

The chain joins TRBV6-5 to TRBJ2-1; the D call may be TRBD1 or TRBD2 (5 bases each). V lost 7 bases and J 2 bases, leaving 15 bases between the germline ends. The germline V gene encodes CDR1 MNHEY and CDR2 SVGAGI. This CDR3 has 15 amino acids. CDR3 in amino acids: CASNRPGSTYNEQFF. CDR3 nucleotides: TGTGCCAGCAACAGACCAGGGAGTACCTACAATGAGCAGTTCTTC.

The chain carries TRBV11-1 and TRBJ2-5; 8 bases align to TRBD2. Matching the DNA end better, TRBJ2-7 makes the J call doubtful. Germline V lookup: CDR1 SGHAT, CDR2 FQDESV (reference sequence). The CDR3 has 15 amino acids. CDR3 sequence (DNA): TGTGCCAGCGCCCTACTCGAGACTAGCGTCGGCGAGCAGTACTTC. This encodes CASALLETSVGEQYF.

V and J are TRBV7-3 and TRBJ2-1; D uncertain. V shed 3 bases and J shed 6 bases, with 12 bases lying between them. Germline V gene sequence: CDR1 SGHTA, CDR2 FQGTGA. The CDR3 has 14 residues. CDR3 amino acids: CASSFPPRSNEQFF. The CDR3 DNA is TGTGCCAGCAGCTTTCCCCCCAGGAGCAATGAGCAGTTCTTC.

The chain links TRBV5-1 to TRBJ1-2; a possible D gene is TRBD1 (6 bases). With 4 bases removed from V and 6 bases from J, the gap between germline ends came to 16 bases. Germline CDR1 SGHRS, CDR2 YFSETQ. The CDR3 runs 14 residues. The chain's CDR3 is CASSAGQRLDGYTF. CDR3 DNA sequence: TGCGCCAGCAGCGCCGGACAGAGGTTGGATGGCTACACCTTC.

The sample holds a few counts of this clonotype. The CDR3 here is CASSEGDYNEQFF. The CDR3 DNA is TGTGCCAGCAGTGAGGGGGACTACAATGAGCAGTTCTTC. This chain joins TRBV6-4 and TRBJ2-1; D possibly matches TRBD1 or TRBD2 (5 bases each). V shed 3 bases and J shed 3 bases, with 6 bases lying between them. This CDR3 spans 13 amino acids. Per germline, CDR1 MRHNA and CDR2 SNTAGT.